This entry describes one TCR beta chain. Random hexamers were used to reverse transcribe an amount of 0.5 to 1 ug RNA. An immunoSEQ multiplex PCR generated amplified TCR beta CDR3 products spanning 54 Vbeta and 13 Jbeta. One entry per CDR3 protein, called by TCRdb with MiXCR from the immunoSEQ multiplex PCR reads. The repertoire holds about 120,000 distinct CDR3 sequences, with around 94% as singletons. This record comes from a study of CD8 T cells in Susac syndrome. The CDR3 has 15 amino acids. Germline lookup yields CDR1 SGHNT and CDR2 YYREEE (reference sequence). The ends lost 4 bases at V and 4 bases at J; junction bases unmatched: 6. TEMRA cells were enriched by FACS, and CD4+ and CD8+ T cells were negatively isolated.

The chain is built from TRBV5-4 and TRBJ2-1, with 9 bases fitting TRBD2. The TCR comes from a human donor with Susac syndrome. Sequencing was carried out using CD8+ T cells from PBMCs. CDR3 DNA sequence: TGTGCCAGCAGCCCGCGGCGGGAGGGGTACAATGAGCAGTTCTTC. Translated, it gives CASSPRREGYNEQFF. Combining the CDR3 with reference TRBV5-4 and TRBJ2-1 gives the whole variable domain ETGVTQSPTHLIKTRGQQVTLRCSSQSGHNTVSWYQQALGQGPQFIFQYYREEENGRGNFPPRFSGLQFPNYSSELNVNALELDDSALYLCASSPRREGYNEQFFGPGTRLTVL.